The TCR beta chain described here comes from a study of spatial heterogeneity in lung cancer (dated by TCRdb to about 2019). About the investigation overall: More beta-chain than alpha-chain transcripts were consistently detected, likely reflecting higher beta-chain transcript abundance. In the raw uncorrected reads, each unique combination of TCR and UMI appeared more than ten times on average. At surgery, both alpha and beta chains were TCR-sequenced in approximately 210 tumor regions, fewer than 65 matched nontumor lung samples and a few dozen PBMC samples. In non-small cell lung cancer, the study quantitatively compared TCR alpha and beta repertoires across several tumor regions, matched nontumor lung, and blood. In tumor regions, TCR transcript counts showed a strong correlation with a T cell transcriptional module score from matched bulk RNA-seq. Nonsynonymous mutation counts, determined by whole-exome sequencing of tumor tissue, were related to features of the TCR repertoire.

What the work shows at the level of the full study, not this receptor alone: A correlation was observed between the number of expanded intratumoral alpha and beta TCRs and the tumor nonsynonymous mutation count. TCR-seq coverage of tumor T cells was estimated at only roughly 7.7% for alpha chains and roughly 13% for beta chains. Counts of ubiquitous and regional expanded TCRs correlated with counts of ubiquitous and regional nonsynonymous mutations, respectively. Confirming at a functional level the hypothesis that regional TCRs recognize regional mutations was considered to require additional single-cell paired TCR alpha and beta sequencing.

In the paper's terms, the time point label means: sample taken at primary tumor resection. Donors were about 70 patients with early-stage, untreated non-small cell lung cancer from the lung TRACERx cohort. TCR sequencing used whole RNA extracted from tumor and nontumor lung tissue, or from cryopreserved PBMC samples, without cell sorting. Only patients for whom sufficient RNA was available from at least two tumor regions were selected for TCR sequencing. Before being selected, tumor and adjacent nontumor lung specimens were reviewed by a lung pathologist. This clonotype is considered medium-sized (0.01 to 0.1%). This clone's antigen is unknown. Per-base qualities were not stored, and no clone one base away is much larger. The library was produced with 5' RACE. Reads for this sample came from a NextSeq 500. To allow correction of PCR and sequencing errors, the TCR library protocol tagged every TCR cDNA molecule with a unique molecular identifier. The paper's processing steps were these. TCR identification, UMI-based error correction and CDR3 extraction were performed with Decombinator tools. TCRs above a frequency of 2 per 1,000, corresponding to the top 1% of the tumor frequency distribution, were defined as expanded. Expanded tumor TCRs statistically deemed absent (corrected P<0.05) from at least one tumor region were classed as regional, and all other expanded tumor TCRs were classed as ubiquitous. Each repertoire was subsampled 100 times to 5,000 TCRs, after which Renyi diversity was computed with the R vegan package. To build CDR3 similarity networks, amino acid triplet string-kernel similarity was used, and CDR3s were connected when their pairwise similarity was above 0.82. The public reads were run again by TCRdb, first through fastp at Q25 and then through MiXCR, and only productive beta chains were kept. One record per CDR3 amino acid sequence lists the most common genes and DNA. The V and J calls come from TCRdb's annotation, not from the publication. The sample has under 1,500 distinct CDR3 sequences on record, about 15% of them singletons. The top ten clonotypes cover roughly a fifth of the sample.

The cysteine opens and the phenylalanine closes a CDR3 of 15 amino acids. Just the 45-base CDR3 DNA is kept, in frame starting at base 1. V is shortened by 4 bases, J by 2 bases, and the region joining them spans 12 bases. The starting material was lung tumor tissue, obtained at surgery. The V and J genes are TRBV12-3 or TRBV12-4 and TRBJ1-5; no confident D gene assignment can be made. The source of this sequence is a male donor with early-stage non-small cell lung cancer. The bases read TGTGCCAGCAGTTCTACGGCGGGAGGCAATCAGCCCCAGCATTTT. It specifies CASSSTAGGNQPQHF.